This entry lists 18 T cell receptor beta chains sequenced from one sample in a study of T cell clonality in common variable immunodeficiency. Clones were sequenced by immunoSEQ multiplex PCR, and TCRdb holds only the in-frame ones, with some missing. This sample has under 45,000 clones, each found more than once. The sequencing input was peripheral blood mononuclear cells. The receptors derive from a person aged 18 to 75 in good health.

This clone was seen at least ten times. The read terminates 3 residues ahead of where the CDR3 ends, so the germline J gene completes it. The chain carries TRBV5-1 and TRBJ2-1; the match to TRBD2 covers 9 bases. Trimming at V came to 3 bases and at J to 5 bases, leaving 6 bases not matched to a gene. There are 15 residues in the CDR3. The V gene's germline CDR1 is SGHRS and CDR2 YFSETQ. CDR3 region: CASSSQREANNEQFF. The covered CDR3 bases are TGCGCCAGCAGCTCGCAGCGGGAGGCGAACAATGAG.

This clone came up many times. The sequence runs out 3 residues before the end of the CDR3; the remainder is reconstructed from the germline J gene. V and J are TRBV20-1 and TRBJ2-1; 15 bases align to TRBD2. Trimming took 5 bases from V and 0 from J; bases not matched to a gene: 5. The CDR3 contains 17 residues. Germline V gene sequence: CDR1 DFQATT, CDR2 SNEGSKA (reference sequence). CDR3 amino acids: CSAPGTSGRLSYNEQFF. CDR3 DNA, as far as it was read: TGCAGTGCTCCCGGGACTAGCGGGAGGCTCTCCTACAATGAG.

Remarks on this clone: The read finishes 3 residues shy of the CDR3 end, and the germline J gene is used to complete it. The sample carries other DNA sequences with the same CDR3. This chain links TRBV6-1 with TRBJ2-1; possibly TRBD2 for D (6 bases). Trimming pared 2 bases from V and 7 bases from J, leaving 15 bases between. Germline V CDR1 and CDR2: MNHNS, SASEGT. This CDR3 spans 15 amino acids. CDR3 amino acids: CASSEQGVGGNEQFF. Incomplete CDR3 DNA: TGTGCCAGCAGTGAACAGGGAGTGGGGGGAAATGAG.

Ten or more counts support this clone. An end of the junction does not agree with germline; a read error may underlie this. The read halts 3 residues ahead of the CDR3 end, with the missing end drawn from the germline J gene. The V and J genes are TRBV4-2 and TRBJ1-5; no firm D call. The CDR3 is made up of 14 amino acids. CDR1 and CDR2 (germline): LGHNA, YNFKEQ. Partial CDR3 DNA: TGCGCCAGCAGCCAAGATTGGGCTAATCAGCCC. Translating it yields CASSQDWANQP. The complete CDR3 protein is CASSQDWANQPQHF.

This clone came up a few times. Only one base separates this from a far larger clonotype, so it likely reflects a read error. Sequencing ends 3 residues short of the CDR3 end; the germline J gene provides the rest. The V gene is TRBV11-2, the J gene TRBJ2-7; weak D call: TRBD2 (5 bases). Trimming left V 5 bases short and J 3 bases short, with 11 bases between. The germline gives CDR1 SGHAT, CDR2 FQNNGV. The CDR3 spans 13 residues. The CDR3: CASSPDSGYEQYF. CDR3 bases read: TGTGCCAGCAGCCCGGACTCGGGCTACGAG.

This clone occurred many times. Read data end 3 residues before the CDR3 end; the end is taken from the germline J gene. The V gene is TRBV20-1, the J gene TRBJ2-7; 8 bases fit TRBD2. There are 15 residues in the CDR3. The V gene end was trimmed by 4 bases and the J gene end by 3 bases; junction bases not matched to a gene: 11. From germline, CDR1 is DFQATT and CDR2 SNEGSKA (reference sequence). CDR3 DNA (partial): TGCAGTGCTACCTCAGACCCGGGACTAGACTACGAG. Its protein product is CSATSDPGLDYE. The entire CDR3 is CSATSDPGLDYEQYF.

This clone was seen repeatedly, ten times or more. The read ends 3 residues shy of where the CDR3 ends; the end is completed using the germline J gene. The V call is TRBV2, the J call TRBJ2-7; D is ambiguous. V lost 2 bases and J lost 6, with 14 bases in between. Germline assignment: CDR1 SNHLY and CDR2 FYNNEI. The length of the CDR3 is 14 residues. CDR3 DNA, as far as it was read: TGTGCCAGCAGTGAAATTGGGCCCCAGGTCGAG. It codes for CASSEIGPQVE. The CDR3, in full, reads CASSEIGPQVEQYF.

This clone was detected many times. The missing CDR3 end, 3 residues past where the read stops, is filled in from the germline J gene. This chain connects TRBV7-9 to TRBJ2-2, with TRBD1 identical over 9 bases. Germline CDR1 is SEHNR and CDR2 is FQNEAQ (reference sequence). The V segment lost 7 bases and the J segment 7 bases; nucleotides outside the gene matches: 7. The CDR3 covers 14 residues. The sequenced CDR3 bases are TGTGCCAGCACCACAGGGGGCAAAGGCGGGGAG. Translating it yields CASTTGGKGGE. The whole CDR3 sequence reads CASTTGGKGGELFF. The full variable domain, with the rest looked up from reference TRBV7-9 and TRBJ2-2, is DTGVSQNPRHKITKRGQNVTFRCDPISEHNRLYWYRQTLGQGPEFLTYFQNEAQLEKSRLLSDRFSAERPKGSFSTLEIQRTEQGDSAMYLCASTTGGKGGELFFGEGSRLTVL.

This clone was seen many times. The missing CDR3 end, 3 residues past where the read stops, is filled in from the germline J gene. The sample holds other DNA sequences that translate to the same CDR3. The chain has TRBV14 and TRBJ2-7, with D possibly matching TRBD1 (5 bases). Germline V gives CDR1 SGHDN, CDR2 FVKESK. Trimming cost V 4 bases and J 6 bases, with 13 bases left between them. The CDR3 is 13 amino acids. The CDR3 sequence is CASSPSWGLEQYF. CDR3 DNA, as far as it was read: TGTGCCAGCAGCCCTAGTTGGGGCCTCGAG.

Many counts were recorded for this clone. The read stops 3 residues short of the end of the CDR3; the missing end is completed from the germline J gene. This chain links TRBV7-6 with TRBJ1-1; perhaps TRBD1 as D (6 bases). Germline CDR1 SGHVS, CDR2 FNYEAQ. The V end lost 5 bases, the J end lost 1 base, and 14 bases lay between the germline ends. This CDR3 comprises 15 residues. CDR3 DNA, as far as it was read: TGTGCCAGCAGCCCAATACAGGGCCGGAACACTGAA. Amino acids: CASSPIQGRNTE. The complete CDR3 sequence is CASSPIQGRNTEAFF.

This clone occurred many times. Coverage ceases 3 residues before the CDR3 finishes, and the germline J gene fills in the end. The J gene is TRBJ2-7, the V gene TRBV20-1, with D unclear. Trimming pared 1 base from V and 1 base from J, leaving 8 bases between. CDR3 length: 13 amino acids. CDR1 and CDR2 from the germline V gene are DFQATT and SNEGSKA (reference sequence). The CDR3 bases that were read are TGCAGTGCTAGAGGTCGGCGGTCCTACGAG. Translation gives CSARGRRSYE. The whole CDR3 protein is CSARGRRSYEQYF.

This clone was recorded many times. Read coverage stops 3 residues before the CDR3 terminus; the germline J gene supplies the remainder. This rearrangement joins TRBV10-1 to TRBJ2-7, with D hard to call. CDR3 length equals 14 residues. CDR1 is WNHNN and CDR2 is SYGVQD in the germline V gene (reference sequence). With 6 bases removed from V and 2 bases from J, the gap between germline ends came to 14 bases. The CDR3 protein is CASSPTLEAYEQYF. The sequenced part of the CDR3 DNA is TGCGCCAGCAGCCCCACCCTCGAGGCCTACGAG.

This clone was recorded many times. The CDR3 end falls 3 residues outside the read, so it is completed with the germline J gene. The chain employs TRBV28 and TRBJ1-5; 9 bases are shared with TRBD1. Germline CDR1 and CDR2: MDHEN and SYDVKM. The J segment lost 1 base and the V segment lost 6 bases, leaving 4 bases of the junction unmatched. There are 15 residues in the CDR3. CDR3 sequence reads: CASSDRGKSNQPQHF. The CDR3 bases that were read are TGTGCCAGCAGCGACAGGGGGAAAAGCAATCAGCCC.

This clone was recorded many times. Sequencing ends 3 residues short of the CDR3 end; the germline J gene provides the rest. The chain is built from TRBV2 and TRBJ2-3; 9 bases agree with TRBD2. Germline CDR1 and CDR2: SNHLY and FYNNEI. CDR3 length: 14 amino acids. Trimming removed 8 bases from V and 0 bases from J; junction bases left unmatched: 3. The CDR3 loop is CASGLATSTDTQYF. The DNA read from the CDR3 is TGTGCCAGCGGACTAGCGACTAGCACAGATACG.

This clone was seen many times. Sequencing ends 3 residues short of the CDR3 end; the germline J gene provides the rest. The rearrangement uses TRBV7-9 and TRBJ2-1; a possible D gene is TRBD2 (5 bases). The germline V and J ends were trimmed by 2 bases and 5 bases, with 10 bases remaining between them. Germline V gene data show CDR1 as SEHNR and CDR2 as FQNEAQ (reference sequence). This CDR3 is 14 amino acids long. The CDR3 reads CASSLLAQDNEQFF. Partial CDR3 DNA: TGTGCCAGCAGCTTACTAGCCCAGGACAATGAG. Using reference TRBV7-9 and TRBJ2-1 for the parts outside the CDR3, the full variable domain is DTGVSQNPRHKITKRGQNVTFRCDPISEHNRLYWYRQTLGQGPEFLTYFQNEAQLEKSRLLSDRFSAERPKGSFSTLEIQRTEQGDSAMYLCASSLLAQDNEQFFGPGTRLTVL.

Ten or more counts support this clone. The observed sequence ends 3 residues before the CDR3 terminus, with the missing tail filled in from the germline J gene. The V call is TRBV5-1, the J call TRBJ1-2; a weak D match, TRBD1 (5 bases). V shed 3 bases and J shed 6 bases, with 12 bases lying between them. Germline lookup yields CDR1 SGHRS and CDR2 YFSETQ. The CDR3 extends over 13 amino acids. The part of the CDR3 DNA that was read is TGCGCCAGCAGCTCAGACAGATTAGATGGC. This sequence encodes CASSSDRLDG. The whole CDR3 protein is CASSSDRLDGYTF.

Ten or more counts support this clone. The read ends 3 residues early relative to the CDR3; the germline J gene fills the gap. J is TRBJ1-4 and V is TRBV5-1; TRBD1 aligns across 12 bases. The CDR3 runs to 15 residues. Germline V CDR1 and CDR2: SGHRS, YFSETQ. CDR3 loop: CASSQDAGTGGRLFF. CDR3 DNA (partial): TGCGCCAGCAGCCAGGACGCCGGGACAGGGGGCCGA. The whole variable domain, remainder taken from reference TRBV5-1 and TRBJ1-4, is KAGVTQTPRYLIKTRGQQVTLSCSPISGHRSVSWYQQTPGQGLQFLFEYFSETQRNKGNFPGRFSGRQFSNSRSEMNVSTLELGDSALYLCASSQDAGTGGRLFFGSGTQLSVL.

This clone was recorded many times. Coverage ceases 3 residues before the CDR3 finishes, and the germline J gene fills in the end. The chain employs TRBV20-1 and TRBJ2-7; 12 bases match TRBD2. CDR1 DFQATT and CDR2 SNEGSKA come from the germline V gene (reference sequence). The ends lost 0 bases at V and 1 base at J; junction bases unmatched: 7. The CDR3 runs 17 residues. The CDR3 loop reads CSARDASGRARSYEQYF. The CDR3 bases that were read are TGCAGTGCTAGAGATGCTAGCGGGAGGGCTAGGTCCTACGAG.